This TCR beta chain was sequenced in a study of human versus mouse CDR3 diversity and MHC coevolution. About the study: Reported immunoSEQ sensitivity was one in 200,000 T cells, with reduced amplification bias. Study-wide points: Human T cells were selected on more than five MHC II alleles. Among all groups, most of the three human donors showed least clonal inequality.

Assay: immunoSEQ multiplex PCR; the TCRdb copy retains only in-frame clones and omits some. The top ten clones hold 1.2% to 1.5% of a sample with approximately 81,000 clones, 93% of them seen once. Naive CD4 T cells, CD45RO-negative and CD62L-positive, were flow-sorted from PBMCs. V dropped 5 bases and J dropped 5; count of bases not matched to a gene: 8. CDR3 size: 17 residues. Germline CDR1 and CDR2: MRHNA and SNTAGT. To note about this clone: The antigen is not known.

The rearrangement links TRBV6-4 to TRBJ2-3, with 15 nucleotides matching TRBD2. The clonotype comes from a person between 25 and 69 years old in good health. Sequencing was done on a sample of naive CD4+ T cells from blood. Subset meaning: CD45RO-negative CD62L-positive naive CD4 T cells. CDR3 DNA: TGTGCCAGCAGTCCTGAGGGACTAGCGGGAGGTCGAGATACGCAGTATTTT. Its protein product is CASSPEGLAGGRDTQYF.